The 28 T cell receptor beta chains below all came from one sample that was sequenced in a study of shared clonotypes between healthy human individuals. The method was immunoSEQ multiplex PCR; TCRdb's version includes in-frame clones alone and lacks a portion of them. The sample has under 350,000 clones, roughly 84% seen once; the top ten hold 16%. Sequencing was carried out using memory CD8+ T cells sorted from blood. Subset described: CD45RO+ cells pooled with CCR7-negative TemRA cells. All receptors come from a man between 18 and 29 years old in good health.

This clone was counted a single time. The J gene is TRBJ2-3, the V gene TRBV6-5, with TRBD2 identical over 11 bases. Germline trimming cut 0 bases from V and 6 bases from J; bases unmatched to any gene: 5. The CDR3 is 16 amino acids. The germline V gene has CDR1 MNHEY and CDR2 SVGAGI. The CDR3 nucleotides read TGTGCCAGCAGTTACTCTGGACTAGCGGGCCCTGATACGCAGTATTTT. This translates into CASSYSGLAGPDTQYF.

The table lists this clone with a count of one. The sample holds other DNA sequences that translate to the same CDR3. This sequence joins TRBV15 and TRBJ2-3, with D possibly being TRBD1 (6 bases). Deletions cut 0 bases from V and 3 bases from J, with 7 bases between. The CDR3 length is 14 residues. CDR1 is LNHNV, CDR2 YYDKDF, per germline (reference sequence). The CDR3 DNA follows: TGTGCCACCAGCAGAGACAGGGGAACAGATACGCAGTATTTT. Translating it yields CATSRDRGTDTQYF.

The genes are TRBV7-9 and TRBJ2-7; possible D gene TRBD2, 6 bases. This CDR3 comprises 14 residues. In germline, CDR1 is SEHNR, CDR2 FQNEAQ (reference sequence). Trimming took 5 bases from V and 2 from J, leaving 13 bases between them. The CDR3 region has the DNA TGTGCCAGCAGCCTACGACCGGGGGCCTACGAGCAGTACTTC. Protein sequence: CASSLRPGAYEQYF.

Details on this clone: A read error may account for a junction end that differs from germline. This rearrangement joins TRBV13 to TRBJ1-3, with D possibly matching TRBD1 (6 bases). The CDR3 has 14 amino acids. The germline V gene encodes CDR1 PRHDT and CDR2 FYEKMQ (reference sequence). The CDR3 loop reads CASSVGGPGNTIYF. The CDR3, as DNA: TGTGCCAGCAGCGTAGGGGGACCTGGAAACACCATATATTTT.

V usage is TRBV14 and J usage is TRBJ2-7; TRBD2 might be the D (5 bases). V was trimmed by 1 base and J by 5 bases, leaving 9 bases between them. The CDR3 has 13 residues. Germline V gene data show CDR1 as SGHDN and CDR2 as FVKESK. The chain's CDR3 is CASSQVAGNEQYF. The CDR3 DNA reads TGTGCCAGCAGCCAAGTGGCCGGGAACGAGCAGTACTTC. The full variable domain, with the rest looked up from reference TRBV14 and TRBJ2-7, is EAGVTQFPSHSVIEKGQTVTLRCDPISGHDNLYWYRRVMGKEIKFLLHFVKESKQDESGMPNNRFLAERTGGTYSTLKVQPAELEDSGVYFCASSQVAGNEQYFGPGTRLTVT.

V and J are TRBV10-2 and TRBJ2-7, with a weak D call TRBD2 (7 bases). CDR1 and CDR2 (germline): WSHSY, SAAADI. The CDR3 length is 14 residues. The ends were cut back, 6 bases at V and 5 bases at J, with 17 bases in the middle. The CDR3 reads CASRGGEGLNEQYF. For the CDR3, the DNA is TGCGCCAGCAGAGGGGGGGAGGGCCTTAACGAGCAGTACTTC.

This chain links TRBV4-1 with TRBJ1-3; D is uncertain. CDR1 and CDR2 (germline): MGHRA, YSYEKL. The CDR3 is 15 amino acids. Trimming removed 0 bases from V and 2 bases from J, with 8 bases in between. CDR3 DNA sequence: TGCGCCAGCAGCCAAGATCCCGGGCCTGGAAACACCATATATTTT. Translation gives CASSQDPGPGNTIYF.

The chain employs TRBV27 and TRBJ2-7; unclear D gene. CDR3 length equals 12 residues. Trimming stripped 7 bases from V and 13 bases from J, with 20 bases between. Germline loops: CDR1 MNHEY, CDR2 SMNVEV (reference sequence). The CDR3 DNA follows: TGTGCCAGCACCCACCCGAGCCAGCCGATTTACTTC. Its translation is CASTHPSQPIYF.

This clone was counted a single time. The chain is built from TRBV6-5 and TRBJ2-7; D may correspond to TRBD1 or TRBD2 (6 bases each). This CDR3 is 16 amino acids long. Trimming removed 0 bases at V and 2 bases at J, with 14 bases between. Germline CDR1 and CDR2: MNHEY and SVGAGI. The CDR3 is CASSYSTGARTYEQYF. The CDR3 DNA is TGTGCCAGCAGTTACTCCACGGGGGCGCGGACCTACGAGCAGTACTTC.

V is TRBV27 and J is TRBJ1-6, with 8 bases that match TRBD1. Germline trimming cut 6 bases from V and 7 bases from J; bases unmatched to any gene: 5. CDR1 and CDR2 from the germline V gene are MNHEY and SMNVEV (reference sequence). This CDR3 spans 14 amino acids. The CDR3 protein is CASSTQGANSPLHF. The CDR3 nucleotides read TGTGCCAGCAGCACTCAGGGGGCCAATTCACCCCTCCACTTT.

The CDR3: CASSLEGGSGYNEQFF. CDR3 coding DNA: TGTGCCAGCAGCTTAGAGGGTGGTAGCGGATACAATGAGCAGTTCTTC. The chain combines TRBV13 with TRBJ2-1; a weak D match, TRBD2 (6 bases). The CDR3 has 16 amino acids. Trimming took 1 base from V and 4 from J, leaving 14 bases between them. The germline V gene has CDR1 PRHDT and CDR2 FYEKMQ (reference sequence). Full variable domain (remainder filled in from reference TRBV13 and TRBJ2-1): AAGVIQSPRHLIKEKRETATLKCYPIPRHDTVYWYQQGPGQDPQFLISFYEKMQSDKGSIPDRFSAQQFSDYHSELNMSSLELGDSALYFCASSLEGGSGYNEQFFGPGTRLTVL.

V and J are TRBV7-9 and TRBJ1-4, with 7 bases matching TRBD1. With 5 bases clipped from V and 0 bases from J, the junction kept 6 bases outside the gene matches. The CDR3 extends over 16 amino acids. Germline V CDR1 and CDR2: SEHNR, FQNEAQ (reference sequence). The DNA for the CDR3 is TGTGCCAGCAGCCATGGGACAGCCGCAACTAATGAAAAACTGTTTTTT. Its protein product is CASSHGTAATNEKLFF.

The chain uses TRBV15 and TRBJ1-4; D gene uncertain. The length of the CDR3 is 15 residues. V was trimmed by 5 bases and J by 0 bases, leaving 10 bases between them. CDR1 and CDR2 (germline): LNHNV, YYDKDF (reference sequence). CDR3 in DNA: TGTGCCACCAGCTCTCTTCCGTCAACTAATGAAAAACTGTTTTTT. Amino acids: CATSSLPSTNEKLFF.

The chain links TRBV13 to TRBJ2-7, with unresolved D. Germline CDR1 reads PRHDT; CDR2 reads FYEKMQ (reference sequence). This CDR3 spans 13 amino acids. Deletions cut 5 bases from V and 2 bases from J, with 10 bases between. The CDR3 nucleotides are TGTGCCAGCAGCAGCGACGGAACCTACGAGCAGTACTTC. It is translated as CASSSDGTYEQYF.

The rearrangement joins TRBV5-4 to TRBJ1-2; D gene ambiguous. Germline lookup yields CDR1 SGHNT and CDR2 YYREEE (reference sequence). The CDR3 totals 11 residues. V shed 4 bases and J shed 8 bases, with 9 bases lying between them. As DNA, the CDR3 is TGTGCCAGCAGCACCGGCGGCGGCTACACCTTC. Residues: CASSTGGGYTF.

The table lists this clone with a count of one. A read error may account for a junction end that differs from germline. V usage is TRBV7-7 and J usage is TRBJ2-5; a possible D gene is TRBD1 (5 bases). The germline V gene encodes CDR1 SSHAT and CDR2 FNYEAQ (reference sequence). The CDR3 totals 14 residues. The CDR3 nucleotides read TGTGCTAGCAGCCAAGACAGCCTGGGGGAGACCCAGTACTTC. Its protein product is CASSQDSLGETQYF.

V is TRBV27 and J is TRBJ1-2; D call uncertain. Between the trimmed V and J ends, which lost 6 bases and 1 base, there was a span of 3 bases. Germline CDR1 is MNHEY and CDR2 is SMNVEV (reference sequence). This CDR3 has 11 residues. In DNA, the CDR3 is TGTGCCAGCAGGGTTAACTATGGCTACACCTTC. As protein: CASRVNYGYTF.

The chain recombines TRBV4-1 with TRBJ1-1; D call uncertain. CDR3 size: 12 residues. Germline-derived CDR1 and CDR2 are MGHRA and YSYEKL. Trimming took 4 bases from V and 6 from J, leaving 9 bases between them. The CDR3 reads CASSRSGSEAFF. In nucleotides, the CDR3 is TGCGCCAGCAGCCGATCAGGTTCTGAAGCTTTCTTT.

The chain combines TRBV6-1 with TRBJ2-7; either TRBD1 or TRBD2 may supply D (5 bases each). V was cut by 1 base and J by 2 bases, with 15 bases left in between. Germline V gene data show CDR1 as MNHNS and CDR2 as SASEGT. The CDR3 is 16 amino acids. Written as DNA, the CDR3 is TGTGCCAGCAGTGAAGACTCTAGAGGGGCACCCTACGAGCAGTACTTC. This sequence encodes CASSEDSRGAPYEQYF.

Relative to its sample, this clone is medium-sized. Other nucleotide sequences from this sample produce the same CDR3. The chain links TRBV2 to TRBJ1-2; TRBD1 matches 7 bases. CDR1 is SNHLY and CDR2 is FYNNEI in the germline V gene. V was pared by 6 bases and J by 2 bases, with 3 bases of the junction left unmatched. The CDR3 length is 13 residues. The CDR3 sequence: CASRDRPNYGYTF. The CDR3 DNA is TGTGCCAGCAGGGACAGGCCAAACTATGGCTACACCTTC.

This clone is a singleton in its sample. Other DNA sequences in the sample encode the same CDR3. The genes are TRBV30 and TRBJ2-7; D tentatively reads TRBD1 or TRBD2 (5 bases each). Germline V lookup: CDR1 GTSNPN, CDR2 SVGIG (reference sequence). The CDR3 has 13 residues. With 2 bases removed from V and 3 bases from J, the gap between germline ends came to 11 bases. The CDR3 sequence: CAWSLGGGYEQYF. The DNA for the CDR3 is TGTGCCTGGAGTCTCGGTGGGGGCTACGAGCAGTACTTC.

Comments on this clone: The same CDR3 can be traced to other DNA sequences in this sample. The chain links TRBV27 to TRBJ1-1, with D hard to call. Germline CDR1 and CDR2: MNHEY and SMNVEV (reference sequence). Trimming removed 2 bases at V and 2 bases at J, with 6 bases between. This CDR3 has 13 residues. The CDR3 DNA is TGTGCCAGCAGTTTAAATCTAAACACTGAAGCTTTCTTT. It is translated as CASSLNLNTEAFF.

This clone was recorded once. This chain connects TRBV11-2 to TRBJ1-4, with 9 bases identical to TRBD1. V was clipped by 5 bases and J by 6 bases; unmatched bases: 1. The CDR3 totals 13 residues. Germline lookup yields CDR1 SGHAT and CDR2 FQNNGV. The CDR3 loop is CASSRTGDEKLFF. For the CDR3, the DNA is TGTGCCAGCAGCCGGACAGGGGATGAAAAACTGTTTTTT.

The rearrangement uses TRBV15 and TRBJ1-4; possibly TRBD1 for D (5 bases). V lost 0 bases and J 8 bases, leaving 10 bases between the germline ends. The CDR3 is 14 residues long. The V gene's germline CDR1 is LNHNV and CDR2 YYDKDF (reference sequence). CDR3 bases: TGTGCCACCAGCAGAGACAGGGAGAGCGAAAAACTGTTTTTT. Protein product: CATSRDRESEKLFF. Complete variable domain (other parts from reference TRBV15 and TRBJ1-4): DAMVIQNPRYQVTQFGKPVTLSCSQTLNHNVMYWYQQKSSQAPKLLFHYYDKDFNNEADTPDNFQSRRPNTSFCFLDIRSPGLGDTAMYLCATSRDRESEKLFFGSGTQLSVL.

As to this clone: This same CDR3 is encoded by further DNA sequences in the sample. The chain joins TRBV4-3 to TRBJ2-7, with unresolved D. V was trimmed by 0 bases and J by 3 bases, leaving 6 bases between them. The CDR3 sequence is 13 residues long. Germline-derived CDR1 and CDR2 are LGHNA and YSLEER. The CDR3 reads CASSQDRGYEQYF. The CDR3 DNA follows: TGCGCCAGCAGCCAAGATCGCGGCTACGAGCAGTACTTC.

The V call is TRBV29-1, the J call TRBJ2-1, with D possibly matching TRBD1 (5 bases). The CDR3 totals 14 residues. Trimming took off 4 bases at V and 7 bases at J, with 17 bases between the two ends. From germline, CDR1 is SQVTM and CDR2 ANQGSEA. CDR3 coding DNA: TGCAGCGTTGTAACAGGCCGTTTGGGGAATGAGCAGTTCTTC. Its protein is CSVVTGRLGNEQFF.

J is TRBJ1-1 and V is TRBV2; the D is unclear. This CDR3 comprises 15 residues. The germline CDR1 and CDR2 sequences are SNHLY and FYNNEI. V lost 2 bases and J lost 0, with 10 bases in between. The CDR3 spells CASSEREGMNTEAFF. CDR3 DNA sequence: TGTGCCAGCAGTGAACGGGAGGGCATGAACACTGAAGCTTTCTTT.

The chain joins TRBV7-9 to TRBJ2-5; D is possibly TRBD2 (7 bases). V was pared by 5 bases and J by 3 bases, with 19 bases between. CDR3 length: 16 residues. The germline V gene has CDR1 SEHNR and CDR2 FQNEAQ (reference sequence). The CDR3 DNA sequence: TGTGCCAGCAGCCCCCCTAGAGGGGGGGCGGAAGAGACCCAGTACTTC. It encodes CASSPPRGGAEETQYF.